This note documents a single TCR beta chain sequence. The antigen remains unidentified. The data stem from a study of beta chain features in type 1 diabetes. Regarding the study as a whole: Any role of HLA type in TCRB rearrangement remained unresolved here.

Sequenced material consisted of expressed TCRB transcripts (all of the isolated RNA was reverse transcribed). Method: immunoSEQ multiplex PCR; TCRdb's copy keeps in-frame clones and lacks some. This sample yields roughly 140,000 clones, of which 11% are seen a single time; roughly 1.9% belongs to the top ten. The receptor's source is a man between 18 and 35 years old in good health. What was sequenced was central memory CD4+ T cells from blood.

The CDR3 DNA is TGTGCCAGCAGCTTACTAGCGGGGGGTCTGGTCACAGATACGCAGTATTTT. Residues: CASSLLAGGLVTDTQYF. The chain combines TRBV7-9 with TRBJ2-3, with 11 bases fitting TRBD2. This CDR3 contains 17 residues. The V and J ends lost 2 bases and 2 bases, in that order; junction bases with no gene match: 6. Per germline, CDR1 SEHNR and CDR2 FQNEAQ (reference sequence).